The rows below give T cell receptor beta chains drawn from one sample of a study of T cells after yellow fever vaccination. From the 5' RACE reads, TCRdb called clonotypes with MiXCR, one entry per CDR3 protein. The repertoire includes a few hundred thousand distinct CDR3 sequences, about 3.5% of them detected once, and about 20% sits in the top ten. The sequencing here drew on PBMCs, taken 15 days after the yellow fever booster vaccination. Receptors were obtained from a young man who received the YFV17D yellow fever vaccine. CDR3s include the opening cysteine and the closing phenylalanine or tryptophan. Clone size is stated in some rows and not others, as once, few, many or a class when expanded.

J	V	size	CDR3
TRBJ1-2	TRBV12-3/TRBV12-4	many	CASSRGDSANYGYTF
TRBJ2-3	TRBV27	many	CDQEGRFGTDTQYF
TRBJ1-6	TRBV7-2	many	CASSLLRSSYNSPLHF
TRBJ2-7	TRBV7-9	many	CASSLNVKVGEQYF
TRBJ2-3	TRBV11-2	many	CASSPDMWGTDTQYF
TRBJ2-7	TRBV28	many	CASSFNPGVEQYF
TRBJ2-7	TRBV7-9	many	CASSSPTGVLYEQYF
TRBJ2-3	TRBV7-7	many	CASSPTTGSDTQYF
TRBJ1-5	TRBV6-1	many	CASSEARQGHQPQHF
TRBJ1-2	TRBV6-1	many	CASSEGRGHGYGYTF
TRBJ1-6	TRBV5-1	many	CASSSGTDDSPLHF
TRBJ1-5	TRBV25-1	few	CASSESLLSQPQHF
TRBJ2-3	TRBV7-2	many	CASKAGGGHTQYF
TRBJ2-3	TRBV5-8	many	CASSSPSSGSGTDTQYF
TRBJ2-1	TRBV29-1	many	CSVESAYNEQFF
TRBJ2-3	TRBV5-4	-	CASRLEGGSTDTQYF
TRBJ2-2	TRBV2	many	CASSAVFRGTGELFF
TRBJ1-1	TRBV2	many	CASRGRTRSTEAFF
TRBJ1-1	TRBV20-1	many	CSARDPGASLGAFF
TRBJ2-7	TRBV30	many	CAWSLSAGDYEQYF
TRBJ1-5	TRBV7-9	few	CASSPGTGDNQPQHF
TRBJ1-1	TRBV5-1	many	CASSTMGQTFSATEAFF
TRBJ1-1	TRBV4-1	many	CASSLRMNTEAFF
TRBJ1-2	TRBV21-1	many	CASSKRDLFFYTF
TRBJ2-7	TRBV6-5	many	CASSYGIGTYEQYF